Below, one T cell receptor beta chain is given with its context. A sample-barcoded 5' primer and a J-beta primer mix were used in a second PCR of roughly 7 to 11 cycles. MiXCR, applied by TCRdb to the 5' RACE reads, yields one record per CDR3 protein. The sample has fewer than 900,000 distinct CDR3 sequences, roughly 45% seen once. V was cut by 2 bases and J by 4 bases, with 6 bases left in between. The CDR3 runs 12 residues. Germline V lookup: CDR1 DFQATT, CDR2 SNEGSKA (reference sequence). This sample stems from a study of blood T cells in healthy people across ages. About the research overall: About one barcoded beta molecule was captured per two T cells (by template switching).

The sequence came from a woman aged 55-69 years in good health. V is TRBV20-1 and J is TRBJ2-1; no clear D gene. The sequencing sample was made of blood. The CDR3 DNA sequence: TGCAGTGCTAGACTAGGGTACAATGAGCAGTTCTTC. It yields the protein CSARLGYNEQFF.